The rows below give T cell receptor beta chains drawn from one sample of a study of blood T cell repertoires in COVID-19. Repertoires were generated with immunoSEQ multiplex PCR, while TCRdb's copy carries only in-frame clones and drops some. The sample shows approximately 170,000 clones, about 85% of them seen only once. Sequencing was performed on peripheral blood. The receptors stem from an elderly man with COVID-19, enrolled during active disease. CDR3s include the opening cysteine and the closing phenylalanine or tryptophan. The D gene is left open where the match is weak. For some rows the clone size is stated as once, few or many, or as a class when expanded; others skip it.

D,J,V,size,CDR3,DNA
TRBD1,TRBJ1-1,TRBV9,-,CASSVDRVTGKAFF,TGTGCCAGCAGCGTAGATAGGGTGACAGGGAAAGCTTTCTTT
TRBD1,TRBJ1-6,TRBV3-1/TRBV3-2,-,CASSADRPSSYNSPLHF,TGTGCCAGCAGCGCGGACAGGCCGAGCTCCTATAATTCACCCCTCCACTTT
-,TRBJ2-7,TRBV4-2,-,CASSQGLARIGEQYF,TGTGCCAGCAGCCAAGGTCTAGCTCGAATTGGGGAGCAGTACTTC
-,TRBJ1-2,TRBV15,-,CATSRDGRSNYGYTF,TGTGCCACCAGCAGAGATGGGAGGAGCAACTATGGCTACACCTTC
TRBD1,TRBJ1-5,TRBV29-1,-,CSVDLGQGQPQHF,TGCAGCGTTGACCTCGGACAGGGTCAGCCCCAGCATTTT
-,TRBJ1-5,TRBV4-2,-,CASSQAAGYNQPQHF,TGTGCCAGCAGCCAGGCGGCCGGATACAATCAGCCCCAGCATTTT
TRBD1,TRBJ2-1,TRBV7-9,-,CASSPDRGSYNEQFF,TGTGCCAGCAGCCCGGACAGGGGGTCCTACAATGAGCAGTTCTTC
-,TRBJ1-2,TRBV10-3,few,CAISEPGRAGGYTF,TGTGCCATCAGTGAGCCAGGGCGCGCGGGGGGCTACACCTTC
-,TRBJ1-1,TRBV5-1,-,CASSLSGSRREAFF,TGCGCCAGCAGCTTGTCTGGGAGTAGACGTGAAGCTTTCTTT
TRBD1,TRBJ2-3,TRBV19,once,CASSLTGTGGADTQYF,TGTGCCAGTAGTCTCACCGGGACAGGGGGCGCAGATACGCAGTATTTT
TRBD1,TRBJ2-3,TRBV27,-,CASSLRRTGGTDTQYF,TGTGCCAGCAGTTTAAGGAGGACAGGGGGGACAGATACGCAGTATTTT
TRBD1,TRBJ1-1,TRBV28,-,CASQTGLNTEAFF,TGTGCCAGCCAGACAGGGTTGAACACTGAAGCTTTCTTT
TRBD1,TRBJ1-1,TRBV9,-,CASSVSGRGGSEAFF,TGTGCCAGCAGCGTTAGTGGACGAGGGGGCTCTGAAGCTTTCTTT
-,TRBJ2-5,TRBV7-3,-,CASSFQDQETQYF,TGTGCCAGCAGCTTTCAGGACCAAGAGACCCAGTACTTC
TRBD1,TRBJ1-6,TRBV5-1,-,CASSSRDSGSGGSPLHF,TGCGCCAGCAGCTCGCGGGACAGCGGATCAGGGGGTTCACCCCTCCACTTT
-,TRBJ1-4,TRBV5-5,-,CASSLMGEGNEKLFF,TGTGCCAGCAGCTTGATGGGGGAGGGGAATGAAAAACTGTTTTTT
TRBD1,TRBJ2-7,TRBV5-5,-,CASSPGTGQGYEQYF,TGTGCCAGCAGCCCCGGCACGGGACAGGGCTACGAGCAGTACTTC
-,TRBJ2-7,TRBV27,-,CASSHNRQTEQYF,TGTGCCAGCAGTCACAACAGACAGACTGAGCAGTACTTC
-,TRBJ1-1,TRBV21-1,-,CASSKRRVINTEAFF,TGTGCCAGCAGCAAAAGGAGGGTCATCAACACTGAAGCTTTCTTT
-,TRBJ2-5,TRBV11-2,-,CASSLDSLDSQETQYF,TGTGCCAGCAGCTTAGATTCCCTGGACAGCCAAGAGACCCAGTACTTC
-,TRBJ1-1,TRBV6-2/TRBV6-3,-,CASSYIRGTTEAFF,TGTGCCAGCAGTTACATCCGGGGGACGACTGAAGCTTTCTTT
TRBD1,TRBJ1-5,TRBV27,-,CASSSRTGVNQPQHF,TGTGCCAGCAGTTCCCGGACAGGCGTCAATCAGCCCCAGCATTTT
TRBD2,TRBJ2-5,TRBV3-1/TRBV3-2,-,CASSQDRVAGGQETQYF,TGTGCCAGCAGCCAAGATCGGGTAGCGGGGGGTCAAGAGACCCAGTACTTC
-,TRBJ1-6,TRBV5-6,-,CASSFGGTYGSYNSPLHF,TGTGCCAGCAGCTTTGGGGGGACCTACGGCTCCTATAATTCACCCCTCCACTTT
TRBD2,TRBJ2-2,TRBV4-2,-,CASSQALGGWWNTGELFF,TGTGCCAGCAGCCAAGCCTTGGGGGGGTGGTGGAACACCGGGGAGCTGTTTTTT
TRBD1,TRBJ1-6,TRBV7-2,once,CASSPVRGTGSPLHF,TGTGCCAGCAGCCCCGTTCGGGGGACAGGGAGTCCCCTCCACTTT
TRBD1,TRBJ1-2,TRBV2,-,CASSPSGTVYGYTF,TGTGCCAGCAGCCCCTCCGGGACAGTTTATGGCTACACCTTC
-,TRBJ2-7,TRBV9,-,CASSLGQSNSYEQYF,TGTGCCAGCAGTCTCGGACAGTCGAACTCCTACGAGCAGTACTTC
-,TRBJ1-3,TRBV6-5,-,CASTIARGYGNTIYF,TGTGCCAGCACCATAGCCCGAGGCTACGGAAACACCATATATTTT
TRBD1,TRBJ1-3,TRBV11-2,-,CASSPNRGAGNTIYF,TGTGCCAGCAGCCCCAACAGGGGGGCAGGAAACACCATATATTTT
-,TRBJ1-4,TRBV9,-,CASSVDGGYSEKLFF,TGTGCCAGCAGCGTAGACGGAGGGTACTCCGAAAAACTGTTTTTT
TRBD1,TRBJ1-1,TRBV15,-,CATSKGEGAPAMNTEAFF,TGTGCCACCAGCAAGGGAGAGGGGGCCCCGGCTATGAACACTGAAGCTTTCTTT
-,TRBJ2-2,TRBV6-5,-,CASSPGQTGELFF,TGTGCCAGCAGTCCGGGTCAGACCGGGGAGCTGTTTTTT
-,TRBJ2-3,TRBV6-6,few,CASSLWSQGTDTQYF,TGTGCCAGCAGCTTATGGAGTCAGGGGACAGATACGCAGTATTTT
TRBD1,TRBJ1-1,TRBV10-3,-,CAISATNRGPNTEAFF,TGTGCCATCAGTGCAACTAACAGGGGCCCGAACACTGAAGCTTTCTTT
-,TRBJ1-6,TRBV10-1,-,CASSEGSDGGPLHF,TGCGCCAGCAGTGAAGGGTCTGACGGGGGTCCCCTCCACTTT
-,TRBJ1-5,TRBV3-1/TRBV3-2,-,CASSQADSNQPQHF,TGTGCCAGCAGCCAGGCGGATAGCAATCAGCCCCAGCATTTT
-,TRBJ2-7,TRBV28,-,CASSFITGKSYEQYF,TGTGCCAGCAGTTTCATAACAGGGAAGTCCTACGAGCAGTACTTC
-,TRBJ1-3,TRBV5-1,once,CASSLGGVYSGNTIYF,TGCGCCAGCAGCTTGGGGGGGGTTTACTCTGGAAACACCATATATTTT
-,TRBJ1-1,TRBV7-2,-,CASSLVGTGNLNTEAFF,TGTGCCAGCAGCTTAGTTGGAACAGGCAACCTGAACACTGAAGCTTTCTTT
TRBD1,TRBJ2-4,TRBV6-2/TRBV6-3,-,CASSYDRGRGPNIQYF,TGTGCCAGCAGTTACGACAGGGGGCGCGGACCAAACATTCAGTACTTC
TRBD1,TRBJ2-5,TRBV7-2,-,CASSNFGTGGGETQYF,TGTGCCAGCAGTAACTTCGGGACAGGCGGAGGGGAGACCCAGTACTTC
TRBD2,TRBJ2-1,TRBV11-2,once,CASSLVTPLAGGLGSEQFF,TGTGCCAGCAGCTTAGTCACCCCTTTAGCGGGGGGGCTTGGGTCTGAGCAGTTCTTC
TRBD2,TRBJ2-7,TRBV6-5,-,CASIPGTSGGYEQYF,TGTGCCAGCATACCAGGGACTAGCGGGGGATACGAGCAGTACTTC
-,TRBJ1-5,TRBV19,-,CASKEKGNSNQPQHF,TGTGCCAGTAAGGAAAAGGGGAATAGCAATCAGCCCCAGCATTTT
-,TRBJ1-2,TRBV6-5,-,CASSLGGLQDYGYTF,TGTGCCAGCAGCCTAGGGGGTCTTCAGGACTATGGCTACACCTTC
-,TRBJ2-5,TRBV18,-,CASSPIRDQETQYF,TGTGCCAGCTCACCTATCAGGGACCAAGAGACCCAGTACTTC
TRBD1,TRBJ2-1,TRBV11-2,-,CASSLRDRPNNEQFF,TGTGCCAGCAGCCTCCGGGACAGGCCTAACAATGAGCAGTTCTTC
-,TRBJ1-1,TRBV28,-,CASSFGGAVDTEAFF,TGTGCCAGCAGTTTTGGGGGCGCGGTGGACACTGAAGCTTTCTTT
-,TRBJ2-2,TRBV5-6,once,CASSTLRQGGNTGELFF,TGTGCCAGCAGCACGCTCCGACAGGGAGGAAACACCGGGGAGCTGTTTTTT
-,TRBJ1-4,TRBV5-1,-,CASSLDRANEKLFF,TGCGCCAGCAGTTTGGACCGAGCTAATGAAAAACTGTTTTTT
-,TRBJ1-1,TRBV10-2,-,CASSDVGLEAFF,TGCGCCAGCAGTGATGTCGGTCTGGAAGCTTTCTTT
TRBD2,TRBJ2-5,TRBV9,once,CASSVEGLAGGIGGTQYF,TGTGCCAGCAGCGTAGAGGGACTAGCGGGGGGAATCGGTGGGACCCAGTACTTC
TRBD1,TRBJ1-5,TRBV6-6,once,CASSKDRNSNQPQHF,TGTGCCAGCAGTAAGGACAGGAATAGCAATCAGCCCCAGCATTTT
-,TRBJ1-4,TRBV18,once,CASSQENEELFF,TGTGCCAGCTCCCAGGAAAATGAAGAACTGTTTTTT